Each of the 28 T cell receptor beta chains below was sequenced from the same sample in a study of human T cells and chemical hapten exposure. Time point here: patch test 2, 6 weeks after DPC sensitization. Documented treatment: therapeutic diphenylcyclopropenone sensitization with weekly scalp DPC. TCRdb fed the RACE reads into MiXCR, producing one record per CDR3 protein. The sample carries about 84,000 distinct CDR3 sequences, roughly a tenth recorded once. The source material was whole blood, sampled in connection with sensitization to the hapten diphenylcyclopropenone (DPC). All receptors come from a woman in her 50s with alopecia areata. Some clones in this sample may be carry-over from other donors' samples.

In this sample, this clonotype turned up many times. V usage is TRBV6-1 and J usage is TRBJ1-1; unclear D gene. V lost 9 bases to trimming and J lost 1 base, with 15 bases between them. The CDR3 is 14 residues long. Germline V gene sequence: CDR1 MNHNS, CDR2 SASEGT. As DNA, the CDR3 is TGTGCCAGTGTTGCACAGACGGGGAACACTGAAGCTTTCTTT. It translates to CASVAQTGNTEAFF.

As to this clonotype: A much more abundant neighbour one base away suggests this may be a read error. This chain links TRBV4-1 with TRBJ1-1; D is uncertain. The germline V gene has CDR1 MGHRA and CDR2 YSYEKL. The CDR3 consists of 16 residues. The CDR3 nucleotides read TGCACCAGCAGCCAAGATCGGATGACCGCGTACACTGAAGCTTTCTTT. It yields the protein CTSSQDRMTAYTEAFF.

V is TRBV7-2 and J is TRBJ2-5, with a tentative D call TRBD1 (5 bases). Germline V gives CDR1 SGHTA, CDR2 FQGNSA. This CDR3 comprises 14 residues. V shed 5 bases and J shed 0 bases, with 10 bases lying between them. The CDR3 bases are TGTGCCAGCAGCACGACAGAGTACCAAGAGACCCAGTACTTC. Its translation is CASSTTEYQETQYF. The entire variable domain, with the rest obtained from reference TRBV7-2 and TRBJ2-5, is as follows: GAGVSQSPSNKVTEKGKDVELRCDPISGHTALYWYRQSLGQGLEFLIYFQGNSAPDKSGLPSDRFSAERTGGSVSTLTIQRTQQEDSAVYLCASSTTEYQETQYFGPGTRLLVL.

This clonotype was seen repeatedly, ten times or more. The rearrangement joins TRBV7-2 to TRBJ2-2; TRBD1 matches 8 bases. V dropped 4 bases and J dropped 4; count of bases not matched to a gene: 14. Germline V lookup: CDR1 SGHTA, CDR2 FQGNSA. This CDR3 spans 18 amino acids. CDR3 bases: TGTGCCAGCAGCTATCTAGGTGGACAGGGCGTAGGCACCGGGGAGCTGTTTTTT. It encodes CASSYLGGQGVGTGELFF.

The V gene is TRBV10-3, the J gene TRBJ2-7; D not resolved. V lost 0 bases and J lost 6, with 9 bases in between. The length of the CDR3 is 13 residues. Germline V lookup: CDR1 ENHRY, CDR2 SYGVKD. The CDR3 DNA reads as TGTGCCATCAGTGAGTCGAAATCTTCCGAGCAGTACTTC. Its protein is CAISESKSSEQYF.

This clonotype was detected only a few times. J is TRBJ2-1 and V is TRBV7-2; 12 nucleotides line up with TRBD1. With 8 bases clipped from V and 9 bases from J, the junction kept 11 bases outside the gene matches. Looked up from germline, CDR1 is SGHTA and CDR2 is FQGNSA. The CDR3 is 15 amino acids. The CDR3 protein is CASGTPGQGALEQFF. DNA of the CDR3: TGTGCCAGCGGAACCCCGGGACAGGGGGCGCTTGAGCAGTTCTTC.

This clonotype was picked up many times. The gene calls are TRBV11-2 and TRBJ2-3; 10 bases map to TRBD2. The CDR3 runs 22 residues. V was clipped by 5 bases and J by 5 bases; unmatched bases: 28. Looked up from germline, CDR1 is SGHAT and CDR2 is FQNNGV. CDR3 loop: CASSMLSSGSPVGAGARDTQYF. In DNA, the CDR3 is TGTGCCAGCAGCATGCTATCTAGCGGGAGCCCGGTGGGAGCGGGAGCCAGAGATACGCAGTATTTT.

This clonotype showed up many times. The chain has TRBV2 and TRBJ2-2; tentatively, D is TRBD1 (6 bases). The V and J ends lost 7 bases and 5 bases respectively, with 14 bases between them. There are 14 residues in the CDR3. CDR1 is SNHLY and CDR2 is FYNNEI in the germline V gene. CDR3 amino acids: CASIVTGLTGELFF. The CDR3 nucleotides read TGTGCCAGCATTGTGACAGGATTAACCGGGGAGCTGTTTTTT.

This clonotype was detected ten times or more. The gene calls are TRBV9 and TRBJ2-3; D remains ambiguous. V was shortened by 0 bases and J by 2 bases, with 16 bases between the two germline ends. Germline CDR1 is SGDLS and CDR2 is YYNGEE. There are 17 residues in the CDR3. Here the CDR3 DNA reads TGTGCCAGCAGCGTAGGGTCCACCGGAAGATACACAGATACGCAGTATTTT. Residues: CASSVGSTGRYTDTQYF. The whole variable domain, remainder taken from reference TRBV9 and TRBJ2-3, is DSGVTQTPKHLITATGQRVTLRCSPRSGDLSVYWYQQSLDQGLQFLIQYYNGEERAKGNILERFSAQQFPDLHSELNLSSLELGDSALYFCASSVGSTGRYTDTQYFGPGTRLTVL.

This clonotype was seen repeatedly, ten times or more. CDR3 coding DNA: TGCGCCAGCAGCTTGGTTGCGGGAGCGTTCGATGAGCAGTTCTTC. Translating gives CASSLVAGAFDEQFF. The chain recombines TRBV5-1 with TRBJ2-1, with 7 bases fitting TRBD2. Trimming removed 0 bases from V and 8 bases from J; junction bases left unmatched: 8. CDR1 and CDR2 (germline): SGHRS, YFSETQ. The length of the CDR3 is 15 residues.

The chain carries TRBV7-8 and TRBJ2-7, with D perhaps TRBD2 (6 bases). The CDR3 spans 17 residues. V dropped 3 bases and J dropped 2 bases, with 20 bases sitting between them. Germline values: CDR1 SGHVS, CDR2 FQNEAQ. In nucleotides, the CDR3 is TGTGCCAGCAGCTTTGGGACTCCCCAAAACCCGGCCTACGAGCAGTACTTC. Translated, it gives CASSFGTPQNPAYEQYF.

The gene calls are TRBV6-1 and TRBJ1-1; D is unclear. V was trimmed by 7 bases and J by 5 bases, leaving 11 bases between them. The CDR3 covers 12 residues. The V gene's germline CDR1 is MNHNS and CDR2 SASEGT. CDR3 residues: CASIMTGTEAFF. CDR3 DNA sequence: TGTGCCAGCATTATGACGGGAACTGAAGCTTTCTTT.

This sequence joins TRBV9 and TRBJ2-2, with D hard to call. CDR1 is SGDLS and CDR2 is YYNGEE in the germline V gene. V dropped 0 bases and J dropped 0 bases, with 9 bases sitting between them. This CDR3 has 16 amino acids. CDR3 coding DNA: TGTGCCAGCAGCGTAGGAGGAGAAACGAACACCGGGGAGCTGTTTTTT. Amino acids: CASSVGGETNTGELFF.

This clonotype has ten or more counts. The chain links TRBV3-1 to TRBJ2-7; D assignment may be TRBD1 or TRBD2 (5 bases each). From germline, CDR1 is LGHDT and CDR2 YNNKEL (reference sequence). This CDR3 contains 14 residues. The germline V and J ends were trimmed by 5 bases and 2 bases, with 13 bases remaining between them. The DNA of the CDR3 is TGTGCCAGCAGCGGCCGGGACCCGGCCTACGAGCAGTACTTC. It is translated as CASSGRDPAYEQYF.

The rearrangement links TRBV12-3 or TRBV12-4 to TRBJ2-7; 8 nucleotides align to TRBD2. This CDR3 is 15 amino acids long. V was pared by 3 bases and J by 0 bases, with 4 bases of the junction left unmatched. This CDR3 reads CASSFSGSPSYEQYF. The CDR3 DNA is TGTGCCAGCAGTTTCAGCGGGAGTCCCTCCTACGAGCAGTACTTC.

The chain links TRBV4-2 to TRBJ1-2; 8 bases fit TRBD1. The CDR3 has 15 amino acids. V trimming: 4 bases; J trimming: 0 bases; junction bases outside the gene matches: 4. CDR1 is LGHNA and CDR2 is YNFKEQ in the germline V gene. The CDR3: CASSPEDRANYGYTF. Written as DNA, the CDR3 is TGTGCCAGCAGCCCGGAGGACAGGGCTAACTATGGCTACACCTTC.

This chain joins TRBV6-2 or TRBV6-3 and TRBJ2-3; 11 nucleotides agree with TRBD2. The CDR3 length is 17 residues. V dropped 2 bases and J dropped 1; count of bases not matched to a gene: 5. CDR1 is MNHEY and CDR2 is SVGEGT in the germline V gene. This CDR3 is CASSYRELAGGTDTQYF. The CDR3 nucleotides read TGTGCCAGCAGTTACAGAGAACTAGCGGGAGGCACAGATACGCAGTATTTT.

This clonotype was observed a handful of times. V usage is TRBV7-8 and J usage is TRBJ2-1, with D hard to call. This CDR3 has 15 amino acids. Trimming took off 1 base at V and 5 bases at J, with 12 bases between the two ends. Germline assignment: CDR1 SGHVS and CDR2 FQNEAQ. CDR3 amino acids: CASSLENGFHNEQFF. CDR3 DNA: TGTGCCAGCAGCTTAGAGAACGGATTTCACAATGAGCAGTTCTTC.

This clonotype was recorded a few times. The CDR3 DNA reads as TGTGCCAGTAGTATCCCGGGACAGAACTACGAGCAGTACTTC. Protein product: CASSIPGQNYEQYF. The chain recombines TRBV19 with TRBJ2-7, with 7 bases that match TRBD1. Germline V gives CDR1 LNHDA, CDR2 SQIVND (reference sequence). Trimming cost V 3 bases and J 3 bases; bases outside gene matches: 5. The CDR3 has 14 residues. The whole variable domain, remainder taken from reference TRBV19 and TRBJ2-7, is DGGITQSPKYLFRKEGQNVTLSCEQNLNHDAMYWYRQDPGQGLRLIYYSQIVNDFQKGDIAEGYSVSREKKESFPLTVTSAQKNPTAFYLCASSIPGQNYEQYFGPGTRLTVT.

This clonotype showed up many times. This chain joins TRBV27 and TRBJ1-4; D is possibly TRBD1 (6 bases). The germline gives CDR1 MNHEY, CDR2 SMNVEV (reference sequence). The CDR3 length is 17 residues. V lost 6 bases and J 1 base, leaving 18 bases between the germline ends. The CDR3 sequence: CASRHKQGPGTNEKLFF. The CDR3 DNA follows: TGTGCCAGCAGACATAAACAGGGCCCTGGAACTAATGAAAAACTGTTTTTT.

This clonotype was seen repeatedly, ten times or more. V gene TRBV29-1 combines with J gene TRBJ2-1, with D possibly being TRBD2 (6 bases). Per germline, CDR1 SQVTM and CDR2 ANQGSEA. Trimming removed 3 bases from V and 2 bases from J, with 11 bases in between. CDR3 length: 14 amino acids. CDR3 in amino acids: CSVELGGPYNEQFF. The CDR3 DNA sequence: TGCAGCGTTGAGCTGGGAGGTCCCTACAATGAGCAGTTCTTC.

The chain is built from TRBV7-9 and TRBJ2-2; TRBD1 or TRBD2 may be the D gene (5 bases each). From germline, CDR1 is SEHNR and CDR2 FQNEAQ (reference sequence). The CDR3 loop spans 14 amino acids. Trimming pared 5 bases from V and 4 bases from J, leaving 11 bases between. Here the CDR3 reads CASSVGGTTGELFF. DNA for the CDR3: TGTGCCAGCAGCGTTGGGGGTACCACCGGGGAGCTGTTTTTT.

The chain carries TRBV20-1 and TRBJ1-2; D unclear. Germline CDR1 and CDR2: DFQATT and SNEGSKA (reference sequence). V lost 3 bases and J 5 bases, leaving 10 bases between the germline ends. CDR3 length equals 12 residues. Here the CDR3 DNA reads TGCAGTGCTAGGCGGGAGGATTATGGCTACACCTTC. Translation: CSARREDYGYTF.

V gene TRBV6-1 combines with J gene TRBJ2-5; the D is unclear. The CDR3 spans 13 residues. Germline V lookup: CDR1 MNHNS, CDR2 SASEGT. V gave up 0 bases and J gave up 3 bases, with 5 bases separating them. DNA of the CDR3: TGTGCCAGCAGTGAAGCGAATGAAGAGACCCAGTACTTC. This codes for CASSEANEETQYF.

This clonotype occurred many times. The chain has TRBV2 and TRBJ1-2, with D unresolved. The V end lost 11 bases, the J end lost 5 bases, and 21 bases lay between the germline ends. There are 14 residues in the CDR3. CDR1 and CDR2 (germline): SNHLY, FYNNEI. The CDR3 nucleotides read TGTGCCGGGAAACAAGGCGGGCCAGTATATGGCTACACCTTC. Protein sequence: CAGKQGGPVYGYTF.

This clonotype occurred many times. The chain carries TRBV5-5 and TRBJ2-7; TRBD1 agrees at 10 bases. The CDR3 extends over 15 amino acids. J gave up 7 bases and V 4 bases, and 11 bases lay outside the gene matches. Germline values: CDR1 SGHKS, CDR2 YYEKEE (reference sequence). The DNA for the CDR3 is TGTGCCAGCAGCCAGGACAGGGGGTCCACTAGGGAGCAGTACTTC. This encodes CASSQDRGSTREQYF.

Many counts were recorded for this clonotype. The genes are TRBV7-2 and TRBJ2-1, with D perhaps matching TRBD2 (8 bases). Trimming left V 6 bases short and J 4 bases short, with 28 bases between. Germline V gene data show CDR1 as SGHTA and CDR2 as FQGNSA. The CDR3 covers 19 residues. CDR3 DNA sequence: TGTGCCAGCAGAGGCCCGACAGGGACGGGGGGGCTCTTTTACAATGAGCAGTTCTTC. This encodes CASRGPTGTGGLFYNEQFF.

The sample holds many counts of this clonotype. The J gene is TRBJ2-1, the V gene TRBV5-5; 9 nucleotides agree with TRBD2. Germline lookup yields CDR1 SGHKS and CDR2 YYEKEE (reference sequence). The length of the CDR3 is 16 residues. V dropped 0 bases and J dropped 4; count of bases not matched to a gene: 5. The CDR3 nucleotides are TGTGCCAGCAGCTTGGCGGCTAGCGGGGAATACAATGAGCAGTTCTTC. This gives the protein CASSLAASGEYNEQFF.